One sample yielded the 4 T cell receptor beta chains listed below, sequenced in a study of identical twins. One entry per CDR3 protein results from TCRdb running MiXCR on the 5' RACE reads. The sample yields roughly 720,000 distinct CDR3 sequences, 18% seen once. This sample also appeared in a second study, on T cells expressing NK-cell markers.

What was sequenced was PBMCs. These receptors all stem from a young woman in good health.

A few counts support this clonotype. V is TRBV6-2 or TRBV6-3 and J is TRBJ1-6; D unclear. Germline V gene lookup returns CDR1 MNHEY and CDR2 SVGEGT. The V gene lost 6 bases and the J gene lost 13 bases, with 13 bases spanning the gap. This CDR3 has 12 amino acids. Written as DNA, the CDR3 is TGTGCCAGCAGCCAAGTATACCGCCCCCTCCACTTT. Translated: CASSQVYRPLHF.

This clonotype was observed many times. The chain combines TRBV6-5 with TRBJ2-1; 13 bases line up with TRBD2. The CDR3 spans 18 residues. J was trimmed by 5 bases and V by 2 bases; bases with no gene match: 9. CDR1 MNHEY and CDR2 SVGAGI come from the germline V gene. The CDR3 bases are TGTGCCAGCAGTTACACGGGACTAGCGGGGCATCGGGACAATGAGCAGTTCTTC. Residues: CASSYTGLAGHRDNEQFF.

The J gene is TRBJ2-1, the V gene TRBV11-2, with TRBD2 matching 12 bases. CDR3 length: 15 residues. V gave up 2 bases and J gave up 8 bases; unmatched junction bases: 4. Germline V gene sequence: CDR1 SGHAT, CDR2 FQNNGV. The CDR3 region is CASSLLAGGPYEQFF. DNA of the CDR3: TGTGCCAGCAGCTTACTAGCGGGGGGGCCGTATGAGCAGTTCTTC.

V and J are TRBV5-1 and TRBJ1-4; D is perhaps TRBD1 (5 bases). Trimming took 4 bases from V and 4 from J, leaving 17 bases between them. The CDR3 consists of 16 residues. CDR1 SGHRS and CDR2 YFSETQ come from the germline V gene. DNA of the CDR3: TGCGCCAGCAGCCCGGGACGGGGGTCCCATAATGAAAAACTGTTTTTT. This encodes CASSPGRGSHNEKLFF.